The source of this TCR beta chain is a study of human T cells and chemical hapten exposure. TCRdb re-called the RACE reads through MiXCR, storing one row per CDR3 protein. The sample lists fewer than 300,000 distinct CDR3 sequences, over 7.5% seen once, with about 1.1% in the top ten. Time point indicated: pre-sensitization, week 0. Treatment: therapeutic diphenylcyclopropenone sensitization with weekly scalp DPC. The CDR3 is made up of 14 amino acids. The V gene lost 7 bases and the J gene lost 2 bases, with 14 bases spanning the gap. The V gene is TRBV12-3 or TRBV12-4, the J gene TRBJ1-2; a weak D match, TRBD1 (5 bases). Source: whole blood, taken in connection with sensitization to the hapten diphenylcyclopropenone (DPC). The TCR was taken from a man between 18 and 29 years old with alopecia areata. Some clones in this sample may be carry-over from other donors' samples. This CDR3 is CASTLRTTNYGYTF. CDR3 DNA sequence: TGTGCCAGCACCTTAAGGACAACCAACTATGGCTACACCTTC.